The TCR beta chain under discussion was sequenced for a study of blood T cell repertoires in COVID-19 (dated by TCRdb to 2018 to 2021). For context, the study as a whole: Samples from collaborators originated in the United States, Italy and Spain and spanned both the acute and convalescent phases of COVID-19. Sample metadata almost always included a de-identified subject ID, COVID-19 status, age in years and sex. A freely available public database, intended as a resource for researchers studying the immune response to SARS-CoV-2, is where the repertoires were released. Samples were obtained from the ongoing ImmuneRACE study (first 160 participants) and from 950 to 1,500 subjects provided by 6 global collaborators. The material from the prospective study consisted of cDNA or gDNA derived from T cells, B-cell-depleted T cells, or PBMCs. HLA class I and class II types, where available, came from metadata supplied by the sample provider rather than from assay-based typing. Deeply sampled blood TCRbeta repertoires from subjects exposed to, actively infected with, or recovered from COVID-19 were included in the dataset. The paper's findings and limits, for the study overall: How much clinical and demographic metadata was included differed by source and by participant, and the metadata was provided uncurated.

TCRbeta CDR3 regions were amplified from genomic DNA by means of the immunoSEQ Assay, a bias-controlled multiplex PCR. The original methods were these. Within the assay, amplification of reference gene primers was used to estimate how many nucleated cells each sample contained. To quantify the absolute abundance of each unique TCRbeta CDR3 rearrangement, sequence reads were collapsed and filtered. Productive Simpson clonality was computed per sample as the square root of Simpson's diversity index over productive rearrangements. As stored in TCRdb, this immuneACCESS dataset retains in-frame rearrangements with V and J assigned. A fraction of the clones does not appear; measured against another copy, unresolved V genes explain less than half of the discrepancy, and the remainder lacks a known reason. From that table come the V and J calls and clone size; the DNA was used to work out D and trimming. The sample includes approximately 500,000 clones, with 85% to 90% observed a single time. In total, the top ten clones hold less than 9.5% of the sample.

One collaborating source in Seattle enrolled patients while the patients were actively infected and followed the patients over time throughout the course of disease. Each collaborating institution followed its own protocols to collect whole blood in K2EDTA tubes. For TCRbeta analysis, collaborators shipped samples in one of three forms: frozen whole blood, isolated PBMCs, or DNA extracted from either of those sample types. V is reduced by 3 bases and J by 1 base, leaving a spacing of 10 bases between them. Taken from the germline V gene, the CDR1 and CDR2 loops are SGHAT and FQNNGV. The CDR3, from cysteine to phenylalanine, totals 14 residues. This entry keeps only the CDR3 DNA: 42 bases, framed from base 1. Worth noting for this clone: Its specific antigen is unknown. There are no base qualities to consult, and no much larger clone falls within one base.

The TCR comes from a woman aged 45 to 65 with COVID-19, enrolled during active disease. The chain uses TRBV11-2 and TRBJ2-7; the D segment could be TRBD2, given 5 matching bases. The sequencing input was peripheral blood. The CDR3 sequence is CASSFGLTSYEQYF. The DNA sequence is as follows: TGTGCCAGCAGCTTCGGACTGACGTCCTACGAGCAGTACTTC. Outside the CDR3, residues come from the reference TRBV11-2 and TRBJ2-7 proteins, so the full variable domain is: EAGVAQSPRYKIIEKRQSVAFWCNPISGHATLYWYQQILGQGPKLLIQFQNNGVVDDSQLPKDRFSAERLKGVDSTLKIQPAKLEDSAVYLCASSFGLTSYEQYFGPGTRLTVT.